The 9 T cell receptor beta chains listed next were all sequenced from one sample in a study of blood T cell repertoires in COVID-19. Some clones are missing from TCRdb's copy, which holds only in-frame ones; the method was immunoSEQ multiplex PCR. Among approximately 150,000 clones, about nine tenths were seen once, and the ten largest hold 3.5% to 4.5%. The sample consisted of PBMCs or T cells enriched from blood (not recorded which). The receptors originated from a woman in her thirties or forties who had been exposed to COVID-19.

The V call is TRBV28, the J call TRBJ1-4, with unresolved D. V shed 5 bases and J shed 0 bases, with 13 bases lying between them. Germline V gene lookup returns CDR1 MDHEN and CDR2 SYDVKM. This CDR3 is built from 16 residues. The CDR3 region has the DNA TGTGCCAGCAGTCCGGCAGCGATGACAACTAATGAAAAACTGTTTTTT. As protein: CASSPAAMTTNEKLFF.

The CDR3 DNA is TGTGCCAGCAGCTTAGGGACAGGGGACTCGAATCAGCCCCAGCATTTT. Protein product: CASSLGTGDSNQPQHF. The V gene is TRBV7-6, the J gene TRBJ1-5; the match to TRBD1 covers 9 bases. This CDR3 region has 16 residues. The germline gives CDR1 SGHVS, CDR2 FNYEAQ. V trimming: 1 base; J trimming: 4 bases; junction bases outside the gene matches: 5.

The gene calls are TRBV6-6 and TRBJ1-2; 7 nucleotides line up with TRBD1. V was pared by 5 bases and J by 3 bases, with 6 bases of the junction left unmatched. CDR1 is MNHNY and CDR2 is SVGAGI in the germline V gene (reference sequence). The CDR3 extends over 14 amino acids. CDR3 sequence reads: CASSRGQWDYGYTF. In DNA, the CDR3 is TGTGCCAGCAGTAGGGGACAGTGGGACTATGGCTACACCTTC.

The chain has TRBV4-2 and TRBJ2-3, with D tentatively TRBD2 (5 bases). The CDR3 extends over 15 amino acids. Trimming left V 0 bases short and J 6 bases short, with 13 bases between. Germline V CDR1 and CDR2: LGHNA, YNFKEQ. DNA of the CDR3: TGTGCCAGCAGCCAAGAAGCGCGGGCTTTGGATACGCAGTATTTT. Protein product: CASSQEARALDTQYF.

The genes are TRBV6-5 and TRBJ1-1; D uncertain. CDR1 MNHEY and CDR2 SVGAGI come from the germline V gene. The CDR3 sequence is 13 residues long. The ends were cut back, 6 bases at V and 4 bases at J, with 12 bases in the middle. The CDR3 sequence: CASSRVAGTEAFF. The CDR3, as DNA: TGTGCCAGCAGCAGAGTAGCGGGCACTGAAGCTTTCTTT.

This clone was counted a single time. The chain employs TRBV7-9 and TRBJ2-1; D is perhaps TRBD2 (5 bases). This CDR3 spans 13 amino acids. The germline V gene encodes CDR1 SEHNR and CDR2 FQNEAQ (reference sequence). Deletions cut 1 base from V and 8 bases from J, with 9 bases between. CDR3 protein: CASSLDVGDEQFF. DNA of the CDR3: TGTGCCAGCAGCTTAGATGTGGGAGATGAGCAGTTCTTC.

This rearrangement joins TRBV6-4 to TRBJ2-6; maybe TRBD2 (6 bases). This CDR3 is 15 amino acids long. Germline CDR1 is MRHNA and CDR2 is SNTAGT. V was shortened by 3 bases and J by 2 bases, with 8 bases between the two germline ends. The chain's CDR3 is CASSDGGTGANVLTF. CDR3 sequence (DNA): TGTGCCAGCAGTGATGGGGGGACTGGGGCCAACGTCCTGACTTTC.

This clone was seen a single time. The chain is built from TRBV3-1 (or the pseudogene TRBV3-2) and TRBJ2-1, with a tentative D call TRBD2 (6 bases). The CDR3 contains 19 residues. Per germline, CDR1 LGHDT and CDR2 YNNKEL (reference sequence). Trimming left V 0 bases short and J 7 bases short, with 25 bases between. CDR3 loop: CASSQDGLPGPYRVNEQFF. DNA of the CDR3: TGTGCCAGCAGCCAAGATGGACTACCCGGGCCCTATCGAGTGAATGAGCAGTTCTTC.

The chain employs TRBV29-1 and TRBJ2-5, with TRBD1 as a possible D gene (6 bases). The CDR3 runs 13 residues. Between the trimmed V and J ends, which lost 8 bases and 0 bases, there was a span of 13 bases. Germline CDR1 is SQVTM and CDR2 is ANQGSEA. The DNA for the CDR3 is TGCAGCCACAGGGCGTCGTACCAAGAGACCCAGTACTTC. Translating gives CSHRASYQETQYF.